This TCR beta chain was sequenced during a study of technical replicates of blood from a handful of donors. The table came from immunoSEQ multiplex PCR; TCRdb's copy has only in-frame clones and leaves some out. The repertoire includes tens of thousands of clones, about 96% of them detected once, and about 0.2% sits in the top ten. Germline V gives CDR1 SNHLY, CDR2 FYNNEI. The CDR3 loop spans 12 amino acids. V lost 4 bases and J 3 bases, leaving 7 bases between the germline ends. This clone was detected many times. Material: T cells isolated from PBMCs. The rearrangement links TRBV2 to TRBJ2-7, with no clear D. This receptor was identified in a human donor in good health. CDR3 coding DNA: TGTGCCAGCAGTGTGAGCAACTACGAGCAGTACTTC. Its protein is CASSVSNYEQYF.